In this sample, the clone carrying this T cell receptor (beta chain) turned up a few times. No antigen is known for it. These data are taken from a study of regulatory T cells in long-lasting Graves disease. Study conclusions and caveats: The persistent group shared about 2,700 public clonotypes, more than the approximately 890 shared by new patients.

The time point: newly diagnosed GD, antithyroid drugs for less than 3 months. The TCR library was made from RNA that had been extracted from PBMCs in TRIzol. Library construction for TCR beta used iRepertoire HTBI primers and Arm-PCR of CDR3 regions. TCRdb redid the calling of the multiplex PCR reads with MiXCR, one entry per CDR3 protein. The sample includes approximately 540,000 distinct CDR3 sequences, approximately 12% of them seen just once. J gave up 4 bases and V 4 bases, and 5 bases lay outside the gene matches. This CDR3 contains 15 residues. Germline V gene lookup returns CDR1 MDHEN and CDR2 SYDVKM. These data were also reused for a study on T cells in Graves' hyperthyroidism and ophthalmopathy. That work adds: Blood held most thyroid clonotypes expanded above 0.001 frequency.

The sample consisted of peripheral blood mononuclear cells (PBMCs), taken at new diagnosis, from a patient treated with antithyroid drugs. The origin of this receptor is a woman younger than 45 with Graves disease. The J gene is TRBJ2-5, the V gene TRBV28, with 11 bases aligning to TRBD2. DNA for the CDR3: TGTGCCAGCAGTTCCGGGACTAGCGGTGGAGAGACCCAGTACTTC. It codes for CASSSGTSGGETQYF. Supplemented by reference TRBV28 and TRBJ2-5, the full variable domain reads DVKVTQSSRYLVKRTGEKVFLECVQDMDHENMFWYRQDPGLGLRLIYFSYDVKMKEKGDIPEGYSVSREKKERFSLILESASTNQTSMYLCASSSGTSGGETQYFGPGTRLLVL.